The following is a T cell receptor beta chain sequence with its context. What it binds is unknown. From the RT-PCR reads, TCRdb called clonotypes with MiXCR, one entry per CDR3 protein. The data contain around 480,000 distinct CDR3 sequences, roughly 9.7% of them singletons. CDR1 is SEHNR, CDR2 FQNEAQ, per germline (reference sequence). This CDR3 is built from 14 residues. With 5 bases removed from V and 6 bases from J, the gap between germline ends came to 17 bases. The sample originates from a study of response to subunit inactivated influenza vaccine. Notes on the study in general: New T cells are recruited in small numbers by each seasonal influenza vaccination, according to the authors' suggestion.

The sequences come from PBMCs from blood, collected 40 to 50 days after vaccination. This chain connects TRBV7-9 to TRBJ2-7; no clear D gene. The TCR originated in a man aged 45-65 years who received an inactivated influenza vaccine. The CDR3 nucleotides are TGTGCCAGCAGCACCCCCCGTGACGGTCTCGAGCAGTACTTC. It specifies CASSTPRDGLEQYF.